A single sample gave rise to the 17 T cell receptor beta chains below, sequenced in a study of somatic mutations in cytotoxic T cells in rheumatoid arthritis. Assay used: immunoSEQ multiplex PCR; TCRdb lists only in-frame clones, some missing. Altogether 25,000 to 30,000 clones are present, 82% being singletons, with the ten largest covering more than 4.5%. Sequenced material: CD8+ T cells sorted from blood. The receptors were sampled from a man aged 45-65 years in good health.

The chain uses TRBV30 and TRBJ1-3; 7 bases map to TRBD1. The CDR3 spans 15 residues. The ends lost 5 bases at V and 0 bases at J; junction bases unmatched: 7. Germline V gives CDR1 GTSNPN, CDR2 SVGIG (reference sequence). CDR3 protein: CAWEGTELSGNTIYF. DNA of the CDR3: TGTGCCTGGGAAGGGACAGAACTCTCTGGAAACACCATATATTTT.

CDR3 protein: CASSHARDGAQETQYF. Written as DNA, the CDR3 is TGTGCCAGCAGCCACGCACGTGACGGGGCCCAAGAGACCCAGTACTTC. V usage is TRBV13 and J usage is TRBJ2-5; D tentatively fits TRBD1 or TRBD2 (5 bases each). The V end lost 5 bases, the J end lost 1 base, and 17 bases lay between the germline ends. The germline gives CDR1 PRHDT, CDR2 FYEKMQ (reference sequence). The CDR3 has 16 residues.

The chain employs TRBV7-6 and TRBJ2-3, with 8 nucleotides matching TRBD2. V shed 1 base, J shed 4 bases, and the junction held 7 bases outside the gene matches. The CDR3 has 16 residues. The germline gives CDR1 SGHVS, CDR2 FNYEAQ. The DNA for the CDR3 is TGTGCCAGCAGCTTAGGTTTCCCAGCGGGAGCAGATACGCAGTATTTT. This translates into CASSLGFPAGADTQYF.

V and J are TRBV6-1 and TRBJ1-2; D remains ambiguous. Trimming shortened V by 9 bases and J by 2 bases, and 19 bases separated the two germline ends. CDR1 and CDR2 from the germline V gene are MNHNS and SASEGT. The CDR3 sequence is 15 residues long. CDR3 sequence (DNA): TGTGCCAGGGACGGCAGCCGGATAGGCAACTATGGCTACACCTTC. Translating gives CARDGSRIGNYGYTF.

The V gene is TRBV7-9, the J gene TRBJ2-7; D is ambiguous. The V end was cut by 5 bases, the J end by 0 bases, with 14 bases between. The CDR3 length is 15 residues. CDR1 is SEHNR, CDR2 FQNEAQ, per germline (reference sequence). Here the CDR3 DNA reads TGTGCCAGCAGCACGATTGGAACGCACTCCTACGAGCAGTACTTC. It yields the protein CASSTIGTHSYEQYF. The complete variable domain, with remaining parts taken from reference TRBV7-9 and TRBJ2-7, reads DTGVSQNPRHKITKRGQNVTFRCDPISEHNRLYWYRQTLGQGPEFLTYFQNEAQLEKSRLLSDRFSAERPKGSFSTLEIQRTEQGDSAMYLCASSTIGTHSYEQYFGPGTRLTVT.

J is TRBJ1-2 and V is TRBV2; possibly TRBD1 for D (5 bases). Between the trimmed V and J ends, which lost 8 bases and 2 bases, there was a span of 12 bases. CDR3 length equals 13 residues. Germline V lookup: CDR1 SNHLY, CDR2 FYNNEI. CDR3 sequence: CASLGGRNYGYTF. The CDR3 coding sequence is TGTGCCAGCTTGGGGGGACGAAACTATGGCTACACCTTC. Full variable domain (missing parts from reference TRBV2 and TRBJ1-2): EPEVTQTPSHQVTQMGQEVILRCVPISNHLYFYWYRQILGQKVEFLVSFYNNEISEKSEIFDDQFSVERPDGSNFTLKIRSTKLEDSAMYFCASLGGRNYGYTFGSGTRLTVV.

J is TRBJ2-5 and V is TRBV13; 9 bases are a match to TRBD2. After removal of 2 bases from V and 1 base from J, the junction contained 5 bases not matched to a gene. Germline V CDR1 and CDR2: PRHDT, FYEKMQ (reference sequence). CDR3 length: 16 residues. CDR3 protein: CASSLRSGGTQETQYF. CDR3 coding DNA: TGTGCCAGCAGCTTACGTAGCGGGGGTACCCAAGAGACCCAGTACTTC.

The rearrangement joins TRBV28 to TRBJ2-6, with D hard to call. The length of the CDR3 is 16 residues. Trimming left V 2 bases short and J 0 bases short, with 8 bases between. Germline V gene data show CDR1 as MDHEN and CDR2 as SYDVKM. Here the CDR3 reads CASSLIVLSGANVLTF. CDR3 sequence (DNA): TGTGCCAGCAGTTTAATCGTGCTCTCTGGGGCCAACGTCCTGACTTTC.

This sequence joins TRBV5-5 and TRBJ2-7, with a weak D call TRBD1 (6 bases). The CDR3 sequence is 14 residues long. The V end was cut by 0 bases, the J end by 5 bases, with 12 bases between. The germline V gene encodes CDR1 SGHKS and CDR2 YYEKEE (reference sequence). The DNA of the CDR3 is TGTGCCAGCAGCTTGGAGGGCAGGGGCCACGAGCAGTACTTC. This sequence encodes CASSLEGRGHEQYF.

The V and J genes are TRBV6-1 and TRBJ1-5; no clear D. Trimming removed 1 base from V and 9 bases from J, with 13 bases in between. The V gene's germline CDR1 is MNHNS and CDR2 SASEGT. The CDR3 sequence is 14 residues long. CDR3 sequence reads: CASSEEFGRWPQHF. CDR3 DNA: TGTGCCAGCAGTGAAGAGTTCGGACGGTGGCCCCAGCATTTT.

The chain has TRBV30 and TRBJ2-1, with 7 nucleotides matching TRBD2. This CDR3 is built from 13 residues. The trim removed 0 bases at V and 9 bases at J, leaving 5 bases unmatched. Looked up from germline, CDR1 is GTSNPN and CDR2 is SVGIG (reference sequence). CDR3 sequence: CAWSVLGGSEQFF. CDR3 coding DNA: TGTGCCTGGAGTGTACTGGGGGGGAGTGAGCAGTTCTTC.

The chain has TRBV4-1 and TRBJ2-1; unclear D gene. V was clipped by 0 bases and J by 9 bases, with 9 bases between them. The CDR3 is made up of 13 amino acids. Germline assignment: CDR1 MGHRA and CDR2 YSYEKL. The CDR3 spells CASSQEAGREQFF. As DNA, the CDR3 is TGCGCCAGCAGCCAAGAGGCAGGTCGTGAGCAGTTCTTC.

The sample holds a few counts of this clone. V and J are TRBV19 and TRBJ2-1; 11 nucleotides match TRBD2. The CDR3 has 17 amino acids. The germline V gene encodes CDR1 LNHDA and CDR2 SQIVND (reference sequence). The trim removed 5 bases at V and 9 bases at J, leaving 15 bases unmatched. CDR3 region: CASSATSGSDGPREQFF. The CDR3 region has the DNA TGTGCCAGTAGTGCCACTAGCGGGAGTGATGGTCCCCGTGAGCAGTTCTTC.

The chain carries TRBV7-9 and TRBJ1-3; D may be TRBD1 (5 bases). CDR1 is SEHNR and CDR2 is FQNEAQ in the germline V gene (reference sequence). There are 14 residues in the CDR3. The V end lost 6 bases, the J end lost 2 bases, and 11 bases lay between the germline ends. The CDR3: CASSSGLTGNTIYF. DNA for the CDR3: TGTGCCAGCAGTTCGGGGCTTACTGGAAACACCATATATTTT.

The chain couples TRBV27 to TRBJ2-1; D is perhaps TRBD2 (5 bases). This CDR3 region has 14 residues. The V gene's germline CDR1 is MNHEY and CDR2 SMNVEV (reference sequence). Trimming took off 6 bases at V and 8 bases at J, with 17 bases between the two ends. The CDR3 nucleotides are TGTGCCAGCAGCTTCCTTATGGCCGGGGATGAGCAGTTCTTC. It specifies CASSFLMAGDEQFF.

The genes are TRBV29-1 and TRBJ1-3; TRBD1 aligns across 9 bases. V was pared by 0 bases and J by 0 bases, with 9 bases of the junction left unmatched. Germline assignment: CDR1 SQVTM and CDR2 ANQGSEA. The length of the CDR3 is 18 residues. The CDR3 bases are TGCAGCGTTGAAGAAGCCCCGGGACAGGGTAGCTCTGGAAACACCATATATTTT. Translation gives CSVEEAPGQGSSGNTIYF.

The J gene is TRBJ1-1, the V gene TRBV2; D not resolved. V was clipped by 3 bases and J by 2 bases, with 10 bases between them. CDR1 SNHLY and CDR2 FYNNEI come from the germline V gene. The CDR3 is 14 amino acids. This CDR3 is CASSEYRRNTEAFF. The CDR3 DNA reads TGTGCCAGCAGTGAGTATCGGAGAAACACTGAAGCTTTCTTT.